This T cell receptor beta chain was captured in a study of blood T cells in healthy people across ages. This CDR3 has 15 amino acids. Trimming took 0 bases from V and 6 from J; bases not matched to a gene: 6. Per germline, CDR1 LGHDT and CDR2 YNNKEL (reference sequence). A second PCR of 7 to 11 cycles used a sample-barcoded 5' primer and a J-beta primer mix. TCRdb reanalysed the 5' RACE reads using MiXCR and keeps one entry per CDR3 protein. The data contain more than 700,000 distinct CDR3 sequences, about 47% of them singletons. This clonotype originated in a man aged 80 or over in good health. The specimen sequenced was blood. The chain recombines TRBV3-1 with TRBJ2-3, with 7 bases identical to TRBD2. CDR3 in amino acids: CASSQEGGRADTQYF. Written as DNA, the CDR3 is TGTGCCAGCAGCCAAGAAGGAGGGAGGGCCGATACGCAGTATTTT.